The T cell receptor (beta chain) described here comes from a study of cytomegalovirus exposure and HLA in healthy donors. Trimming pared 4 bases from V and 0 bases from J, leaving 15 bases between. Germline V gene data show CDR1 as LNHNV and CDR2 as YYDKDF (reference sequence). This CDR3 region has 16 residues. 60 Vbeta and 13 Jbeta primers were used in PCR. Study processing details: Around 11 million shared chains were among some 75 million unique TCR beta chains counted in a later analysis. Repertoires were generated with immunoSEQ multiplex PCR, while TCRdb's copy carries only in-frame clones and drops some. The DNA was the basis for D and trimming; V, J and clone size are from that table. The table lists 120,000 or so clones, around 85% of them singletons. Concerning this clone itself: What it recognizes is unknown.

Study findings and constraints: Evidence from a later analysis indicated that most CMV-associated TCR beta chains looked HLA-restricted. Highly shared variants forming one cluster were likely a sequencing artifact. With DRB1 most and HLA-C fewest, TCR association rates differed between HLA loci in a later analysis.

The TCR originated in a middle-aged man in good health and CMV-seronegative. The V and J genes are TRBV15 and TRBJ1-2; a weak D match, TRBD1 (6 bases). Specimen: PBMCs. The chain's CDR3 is CATSISRDTSNYGYTF. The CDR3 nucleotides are TGTGCCACCAGCATTTCCCGGGACACTTCTAACTATGGCTACACCTTC.